A selection of T cell receptor beta chains follows, all from one sample in a study of CD8+ T cells in alopecia areata. The method was immunoSEQ multiplex PCR; TCRdb's version includes in-frame clones alone and lacks a portion of them. Seen here are approximately 98,000 clones, under 60% observed once, and the top ten hold 20% to 25%. What was sequenced was NKG2D-low CD8+ T cells sorted from blood. Source of these receptors: a human donor with alopecia areata. CDR3s include the opening cysteine and the closing phenylalanine or tryptophan. D genes are given only for firm matches. Size is omitted from some rows. Given values are once, few, many or a class for expanded clones.

V	J	D	size	DNA	CDR3
TRBV2	TRBJ1-2	TRBD1	-	TGTGCCAGCGCAGACAGGGTGGATGGCTACACCTTC	CASADRVDGYTF
TRBV30	TRBJ2-1	TRBD2	-	TGTGCGGGGACTAGCGGCGACAATGAGCAGTTCTTC	CAGTSGDNEQFF
TRBV29-1	TRBJ2-3	-	-	TGCAGCGTTGAATGGGCTAGTGGGGTGGATACGCAGTATTTT	CSVEWASGVDTQYF
TRBV13	TRBJ2-7	-	-	TGTGCCAGCAGCTTAGGGCGACAGCACTACGAGCAGTACTTC	CASSLGRQHYEQYF
TRBV19	TRBJ1-1	-	-	TGTGCCAGTAGTATCGGAGGTGAAGCTTTCTTT	CASSIGGEAFF
TRBV27	TRBJ1-1	-	few	TGTGCCAGCAGTTTATCTGGGCAGCAGAACACTGAAGCTTTCTTT	CASSLSGQQNTEAFF
TRBV27	TRBJ2-7	-	few	TGTGCCAGCAGTCCCGGACAAGTGGGCCCCGTGCAGTACTTC	CASSPGQVGPVQYF
TRBV19	TRBJ1-5	-	-	TGTGCCAGTAGTTTTCCGGGGGAGCCCCAGCATTTT	CASSFPGEPQHF
TRBV28	TRBJ2-1	-	-	TGTGCCAGCAGTTTATCCTCCAATGAGCAGTTCTTC	CASSLSSNEQFF
TRBV11-2	TRBJ2-5	TRBD1	-	TGTGCCAGCTCCGGGACAGGGGAAGAGACCCAGTACTTC	CASSGTGEETQYF
TRBV29-1	TRBJ2-3	-	-	TGCAGCGTTGAATACGGCAGCAAGACAGATACGCAGTATTTT	CSVEYGSKTDTQYF